This T cell receptor beta chain was identified in a study of metastatic and nonmetastatic thyroid tumors. Study context: Repertoires from malignant and benign thyroid patients were compared across blood and tumor or nodule tissue. General study results and limits: Malignant thyroid tumors reportedly exceeded benign nodules significantly in TCR beta diversity, with the difference appearing in blood and tumor.

Treatment of any kind had been given to no patient before thyroid surgery. Authors' data handling: Between-group CDR3 differences, defined by clinicopathological status, yielded a distant-metastasis classifier for papillary thyroid cancer. With MiXCR, TCRdb called clones anew from the PCR reads. TCRdb, rather than the study authors, made the V and J calls. Altogether some 29,000 clones are present, 3.7% being singletons, with the ten largest covering roughly 3.1%. This clone was seen ten or more times. Its antigen is currently unknown. Trimming shortened V by 0 bases and J by 5 bases, and 17 bases separated the two germline ends. The CDR3 sequence is 15 residues long. Germline V lookup: CDR1 DFQATT, CDR2 SNEGSKA (reference sequence).

This receptor was taken from a male donor with papillary thyroid cancer or a benign thyroid nodule (not recorded which). Some clones in this sample may be carry-over from other donors' samples. The chain is built from TRBV20-1 and TRBJ2-7; either TRBD1 or TRBD2 may supply D (5 bases each). Sample: blood. The CDR3 loop reads CSARDQGREFNEQYF. As DNA, the CDR3 is TGCAGTGCTAGAGATCAGGGCAGGGAGTTTAACGAGCAGTACTTC.